The 8 T cell receptor beta chains given below trace back to one sample, sequenced in a study of shared clonotypes between healthy human individuals. Measured with immunoSEQ multiplex PCR; TCRdb has only the in-frame clones, and not every one. The table shows about 980,000 clones, with around three quarters occurring only once. Sequencing was performed on memory CD4+ T cells sorted from blood. Subset here: CD45RA-negative fraction. All receptors derive from a man between 18 and 29 years old in good health.

The chain links TRBV12-5 to TRBJ2-1, with a weak D call TRBD2 (6 bases). The CDR3 loop spans 18 amino acids. The germline V gene has CDR1 LGHNT and CDR2 FRNRAP. V shed 5 bases and J shed 5 bases, with 25 bases lying between them. The CDR3 DNA sequence: TGTGCTAGTGGTCCTCAAATTGGGGGGTCTCCGGCCCACAATGAGCAGTTCTTC. This gives the protein CASGPQIGGSPAHNEQFF. Combining the CDR3 with reference TRBV12-5 and TRBJ2-1 gives the whole variable domain DARVTQTPRHKVTEMGQEVTMRCQPILGHNTVFWYRQTMMQGLELLAYFRNRAPLDDSGMPKDRFSAEMPDATLATLKIQPSEPRDSAVYFCASGPQIGGSPAHNEQFFGPGTRLTVL.

CDR3 protein: CASSLGASGSGTDTQYF. The DNA of the CDR3 is TGTGCCAGCAGCTTAGGGGCTAGCGGGAGTGGGACAGATACGCAGTATTTT. The J gene is TRBJ2-3, the V gene TRBV7-2; TRBD2 matches at 10 bases. Trimming removed 1 base from V and 3 bases from J; junction bases left unmatched: 7. The CDR3 length is 17 residues. The germline CDR1 and CDR2 sequences are SGHTA and FQGNSA.

This clone was counted a few times. The chain has TRBV4-2 and TRBJ2-5; 7 bases fit TRBD2. The germline V gene has CDR1 LGHNA and CDR2 YNFKEQ. J gave up 3 bases and V 4 bases, and 2 bases lay outside the gene matches. The CDR3 has 13 amino acids. This chain's CDR3 is CASSRSGEETQYF. CDR3 nucleotide sequence: TGTGCCAGCAGCCGCAGCGGGGAAGAGACCCAGTACTTC.

This sequence joins TRBV2 and TRBJ1-1; D unclear. This CDR3 region has 12 residues. Germline CDR1 SNHLY, CDR2 FYNNEI. V was trimmed by 5 bases and J by 4 bases, leaving 8 bases between them. The DNA of the CDR3 is TGTGCCAGCAGTCCGGGCACCACTGAAGCTTTCTTT. Protein sequence: CASSPGTTEAFF.

The genes are TRBV29-1 and TRBJ1-1, with D perhaps matching TRBD1 (5 bases). The CDR3 has 13 amino acids. Germline CDR1 and CDR2: SQVTM and ANQGSEA. Trimming removed 3 bases from V and 4 bases from J, with 12 bases in between. The CDR3 DNA follows: TGCAGCGTTGACGAGGGGAAGGGCACTGAAGCTTTCTTT. It yields the protein CSVDEGKGTEAFF.

The chain is built from TRBV28 and TRBJ2-1; D might be TRBD1 (5 bases). The germline V and J ends were trimmed by 8 bases and 6 bases, with 17 bases remaining between them. From germline, CDR1 is MDHEN and CDR2 SYDVKM. This CDR3 comprises 14 residues. The CDR3 DNA follows: TGTGCCAGCCATCGCAGGGTGGGTGCCAATGAGCAGTTCTTC. Translated, it gives CASHRRVGANEQFF.

The chain carries TRBV18 and TRBJ1-2; D is ambiguous. CDR1 and CDR2 from the germline V gene are KGHSH and LQKENI. The length of the CDR3 is 12 residues. Trimming took off 5 bases at V and 1 base at J, with 5 bases between the two ends. CDR3 sequence reads: CASSSDNYGYTF. The DNA of the CDR3 is TGTGCCAGCTCATCAGATAACTATGGCTACACCTTC.

With regard to this clone: The same CDR3 is also encoded by other DNA sequences in this sample. The chain uses TRBV10-3 and TRBJ1-3; 7 bases are a match to TRBD1. Germline loops: CDR1 ENHRY, CDR2 SYGVKD. The J segment lost 4 bases and the V segment lost 4 bases, leaving 1 base of the junction unmatched. The CDR3 runs to 13 residues. CDR3 coding DNA: TGTGCCATCAGTGGACAGGGAGGAAACACCATATATTTT. Amino acids: CAISGQGGNTIYF.